These 5 T cell receptor beta chains were all obtained from the same sample, sequenced in a study of T cell responses to AZD1222 COVID-19 vaccine. Some clones are missing from TCRdb's copy, which holds only in-frame ones; the method was immunoSEQ multiplex PCR. The sample lists more than 65,000 clones; around four fifths were seen once. Specimen: peripheral blood, collected on day 0 of AZD1222 vaccination. Every receptor here comes from an adult in good health.

A note on this clone: In the same sample, other DNA sequences code for this CDR3. The CDR3 here is CASSPPERTQYF. Here the CDR3 DNA reads TGTGCCAGCTCGCCCCCGGAAAGGACCCAGTACTTC. The gene calls are TRBV18 and TRBJ2-5, with D unclear. CDR3 size: 12 residues. Germline values: CDR1 KGHSH, CDR2 LQKENI. Trimming took off 6 bases at V and 7 bases at J, with 12 bases between the two ends.

This sequence joins TRBV18 and TRBJ2-7; 11 nucleotides match TRBD1. CDR1 KGHSH and CDR2 LQKENI come from the germline V gene. This CDR3 has 14 amino acids. J gave up 5 bases and V 3 bases, and 3 bases lay outside the gene matches. CDR3 coding DNA: TGTGCCAGCTCACCCGGACAGGGGGCTGACGAGCAGTACTTC. This translates into CASSPGQGADEQYF.

The CDR3 DNA reads as TGCGCCAGCAGCCCTAGGACAGGTGGGGTCACTGAAGCTTTCTTT. Translation: CASSPRTGGVTEAFF. The rearrangement links TRBV4-3 to TRBJ1-1, with 7 bases identical to TRBD1. The CDR3 length is 15 residues. V was clipped by 4 bases and J by 4 bases; unmatched bases: 9. The germline V gene encodes CDR1 LGHNA and CDR2 YSLEER.

Note on this clone: Other DNA sequences from this sample encode an identical CDR3 as well. This chain links TRBV11-2 with TRBJ1-2, with TRBD1 matching over 7 bases. Germline values: CDR1 SGHAT, CDR2 FQNNGV. The CDR3 contains 14 residues. V lost 0 bases to trimming and J lost 4 bases; unmatched junction nucleotides: 2. The CDR3 coding sequence is TGTGCCAGCAGCTTAGACAGGGGGAGCTATGGCTACACCTTC. This gives the protein CASSLDRGSYGYTF.

The chain has TRBV28 and TRBJ2-3; D is possibly TRBD1 (6 bases). This CDR3 contains 15 residues. Between the trimmed V and J ends, which lost 3 bases and 6 bases, there was a span of 16 bases. Germline CDR1 reads MDHEN; CDR2 reads SYDVKM. The CDR3 sequence: CASSFRQAAWDTQYF. The CDR3 DNA follows: TGTGCCAGCAGTTTTAGACAGGCCGCATGGGATACGCAGTATTTT.